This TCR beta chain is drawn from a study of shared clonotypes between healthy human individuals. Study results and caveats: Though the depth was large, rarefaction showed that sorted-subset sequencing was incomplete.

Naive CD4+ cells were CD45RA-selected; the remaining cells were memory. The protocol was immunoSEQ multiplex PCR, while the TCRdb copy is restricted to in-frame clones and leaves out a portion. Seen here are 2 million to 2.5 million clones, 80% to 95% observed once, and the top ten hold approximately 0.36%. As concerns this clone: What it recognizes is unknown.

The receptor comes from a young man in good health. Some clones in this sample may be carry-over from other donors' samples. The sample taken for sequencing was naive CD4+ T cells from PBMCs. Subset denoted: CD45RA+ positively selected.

CDR3 in amino acids: CASSLVQGATYEQYF. The CDR3 region has the DNA TGTGCCAGCAGCTTAGTACAGGGGGCCACCTACGAGCAGTACTTC. The J gene is TRBJ2-7, the V gene TRBV11-2; TRBD1 agrees at 9 bases. The CDR3 totals 15 residues. V was clipped by 1 base and J by 2 bases; unmatched bases: 3. Germline CDR1 is SGHAT and CDR2 is FQNNGV.